The 9 T cell receptor beta chains below all came from one sample that was sequenced in a study of molecular identifiers for immune sequencing clone quantification listed by TCRdb under 2018. Library generation was performed with PCR. For sequencing, a NextSeq 500 was employed. TCRdb passed the public sequencing reads through fastp at Q25 and MiXCR, retaining productive beta sequences. Records with the same CDR3 protein are collapsed into one entry carrying the most frequent genes and DNA. For this sample there are more than 450,000 distinct CDR3 sequences; around 23% appear just once. Under 0.85% of the sample is taken by the ten largest. Sequenced input: naive CD8+ T cells from blood, with Jurkat cell RNA spiked in. In the paper's terms, the cell subset or site label means: FACS-sorted CD8+CD4-CCR7+CD45RA+ naive T cells. Source of these receptors: a human donor in good health. Some libraries in this study had Jurkat cell RNA spiked in.

This chain connects TRBV4-1 to TRBJ1-1; the D gene is possibly TRBD1 (6 bases). Trimming removed 7 bases at V and 8 bases at J, with 23 bases between. The length of the CDR3 is 15 residues. CDR1 is MGHRA, CDR2 YSYEKL, per germline. CDR3 amino acids: CASNSLGARPTEAFF. In DNA form, the CDR3 reads TGCGCCAGCAACTCACTGGGGGCCCGTCCTACCGAAGCTTTCTTT.

This clonotype appeared a few times. The chain has TRBV7-6 and TRBJ2-7; TRBD2 might be the D (6 bases). CDR3 length equals 15 residues. Trimming left V 8 bases short and J 2 bases short, with 19 bases between. Per germline, CDR1 SGHVS and CDR2 FNYEAQ. The CDR3 DNA reads TGTGCCAGCTCCCCGGAGGGTAGCGGTGCCTACGAGCAGTACTTC. It yields the protein CASSPEGSGAYEQYF.

This clonotype was observed a few times. CDR3 sequence reads: CATSRGVQGAPEAFF. The CDR3 bases are TGTGCCACCAGCAGAGGGGTACAGGGGGCCCCTGAAGCTTTCTTT. This chain connects TRBV15 to TRBJ1-1; TRBD1 agrees at 9 bases. The J segment lost 6 bases and the V segment lost 1 base, leaving 6 bases of the junction unmatched. The CDR3 extends over 15 amino acids. Germline loops: CDR1 LNHNV, CDR2 YYDKDF (reference sequence).

This clonotype was detected many times. The chain carries TRBV5-7 and TRBJ1-1; D is undetermined. TRBV5-7 belongs to the ORF category, with a function that is uncertain. The CDR3 covers 14 residues. The V end lost 0 bases, the J end lost 2 bases, and 8 bases lay between the germline ends. The CDR3 nucleotides are TGTGCCAGCAGCTTGGCCGGGCCAAACACTGAAGCTTTCTTT. Encoded protein: CASSLAGPNTEAFF.

A word on this clonotype: Since a much larger clone is just one base distant, this may be a read error. This chain joins TRBV6-2 or TRBV6-3 and TRBJ2-7; D is undetermined. Deletions cut 6 bases from V and 0 bases from J, with 9 bases between. In germline, CDR1 is MNHEY, CDR2 SVGEGT. The CDR3 runs to 13 residues. This CDR3 reads CASSDASSYEQYF. DNA for the CDR3: TGTGCCAGCAGCGACGCGAGCTCCTACGAGCAGTACTTC.

Concerning this clonotype itself: A much larger clone sits a single nucleotide away, making a read error possible. The CDR3 does not end in the conserved phenylalanine or tryptophan, so this is likely a read error. The chain combines TRBV7-9 with TRBJ1-1; perhaps TRBD1 as D (6 bases). Germline loops: CDR1 SEHNR, CDR2 FQNEAQ (reference sequence). The CDR3 loop spans 15 amino acids. Trimming removed 5 bases from V and 0 bases from J, with 13 bases in between. This CDR3 reads CASSHQQGMNTEAFS. The CDR3 DNA is TGTGCCAGCAGCCACCAGCAGGGGATGAACACTGAAGCTTTCTCT.

This clonotype was observed once. This sequence joins TRBV19 and TRBJ1-1; TRBD1 is a possible D gene (5 bases). Germline CDR1 reads LNHDA; CDR2 reads SQIVND (reference sequence). This CDR3 is built from 13 residues. The germline V and J ends were trimmed by 7 bases and 6 bases, with 15 bases remaining between them. CDR3 bases: TGTGCCAGTAACCCTCCCGGGGCGCCTGAAGCTTTCTTT. Translating gives CASNPPGAPEAFF.

The chain uses TRBV12-3 or TRBV12-4 and TRBJ1-2, with TRBD1 as a possible D gene (5 bases). The CDR3 loop spans 12 amino acids. The V end lost 3 bases, the J end lost 7 bases, and 9 bases lay between the germline ends. CDR3 residues: CASSLNRLGYTF. For the CDR3, the DNA is TGTGCCAGCAGTTTGAACAGGCTTGGCTACACCTTC.

The chain joins TRBV7-6 to TRBJ1-1; D unresolved. V lost 5 bases to trimming and J lost 4 bases, with 17 bases between them. In germline, CDR1 is SGHVS, CDR2 FNYEAQ. The CDR3 sequence is 15 residues long. The CDR3, as DNA: TGTGCCAGCAGCAATAGGGTGGCTGGTGCCACTGAAGCTTTCTTT. Protein sequence: CASSNRVAGATEAFF.